This is a list of T cell receptor beta chains from one sample in a study of human T cells and chemical hapten exposure. MiXCR was run by TCRdb on the RACE reads, yielding one entry per CDR3 protein. The sample contains 70,000 to 90,000 distinct CDR3 sequences, over 9.5% of which appear only once. This material consisted of whole blood, taken in connection with sensitization to the hapten diphenylcyclopropenone (DPC). These receptors were obtained from a woman in her forties or fifties with alopecia areata. Some clones in this sample may be carry-over from other donors' samples. Each CDR3 is given with its conserved first and last residue. A D gene is named only where the DNA matches it firmly.

J gene,V gene,D gene,CDR3 protein
TRBJ2-1,TRBV6-2/TRBV6-3,NA,CASRDVSSYNEQFF
TRBJ2-5,TRBV5-4,TRBD2,CASRLTSGTSQETQYF
TRBJ2-1,TRBV20-1,TRBD2,CSAPEREGRLSDNEQFF
TRBJ2-5,TRBV5-5,TRBD2,CASSGRGLAGGQRETQYF
TRBJ2-5,TRBV19,TRBD2,CASRLAGGVETQYF
TRBJ1-2,TRBV9,NA,CASGPDGNYGYTF
TRBJ2-7,TRBV7-6,TRBD1,CASSLDAGGMYEQYF
TRBJ2-1,TRBV14,TRBD2,CASRTGTSGNPGSYNEQFF
TRBJ1-1,TRBV6-2/TRBV6-3,NA,CASSVQVNTEAFF
TRBJ1-1,TRBV29-1,NA,CSAGHTLGTEAFF
TRBJ1-6,TRBV7-2,NA,CASSLALQSYNSPLHF
TRBJ1-4,TRBV20-1,NA,CSAIPATGSEKLFF
TRBJ1-1,TRBV20-1,NA,CSGMRQMNTEAFF
TRBJ1-1,TRBV7-8,NA,CASSPPHQGMNTEAFF
TRBJ1-1,TRBV29-1,NA,CSCGGRNTEAFF
TRBJ2-7,TRBV7-9,NA,CASSLEYYEQYF
TRBJ2-1,TRBV15,NA,CATSREIGPAANEQFF
TRBJ2-7,TRBV3-1,TRBD2,CASSYTTSGTYEQYF
TRBJ2-7,TRBV9,NA,CASSVDDYEQYF
TRBJ2-2,TRBV27,NA,CASSFRLSGELFF
TRBJ2-1,TRBV29-1,TRBD1,CSVDETGEFF
TRBJ2-1,TRBV4-2,NA,CASSRPGEYNEQFF
TRBJ2-7,TRBV28,NA,CASSLGGDLYEQYF
TRBJ2-3,TRBV5-1,NA,CASTRGSNTDTQYF
TRBJ2-3,TRBV7-6,NA,CASSPRRGQGADTQYF
TRBJ1-1,TRBV27,TRBD1,CASSLGQGYTEAFF
TRBJ2-7,TRBV29-1,NA,CSVSPGGYEQYF
TRBJ2-1,TRBV28,NA,CASSSPPRYNEQFF
TRBJ2-5,TRBV7-8,NA,CASRLPPNRTQYF
TRBJ1-1,TRBV6-2/TRBV6-3,NA,CASSPKRPPVRAFF